Below, one T cell receptor beta chain is given with its context. In the original analysis: Nucleated cell counts were estimated from reference gene primer amplification. The method was immunoSEQ multiplex PCR; TCRdb's version includes in-frame clones alone and lacks a portion of them. V and J calls and clone size are those listed in that table; D and trimming were worked out from the DNA. Of 350,000 to 550,000 clones in the sample, nearly 90% were seen once. This entry is derived from a study of blood T cell repertoires in COVID-19. V was trimmed by 6 bases and J by 4 bases, leaving 19 bases between them. Germline-derived CDR1 and CDR2 are MNHEY and SMNVEV (reference sequence). The length of the CDR3 is 16 residues. Recruitment covered under 25 US areas and drew participants whose ages spanned roughly 18 to 90 years.

J is TRBJ1-5 and V is TRBV27, with a weak D call TRBD1 (6 bases). The sequence came from a woman in her late teens or twenties with acute COVID-19. The sample comprised PBMCs or T cells enriched from blood (not recorded which). In DNA, the CDR3 is TGTGCCAGCAGGCGAATGGCGGACAGAACAAATCAGCCCCAGCATTTT. Translating it yields CASRRMADRTNQPQHF.